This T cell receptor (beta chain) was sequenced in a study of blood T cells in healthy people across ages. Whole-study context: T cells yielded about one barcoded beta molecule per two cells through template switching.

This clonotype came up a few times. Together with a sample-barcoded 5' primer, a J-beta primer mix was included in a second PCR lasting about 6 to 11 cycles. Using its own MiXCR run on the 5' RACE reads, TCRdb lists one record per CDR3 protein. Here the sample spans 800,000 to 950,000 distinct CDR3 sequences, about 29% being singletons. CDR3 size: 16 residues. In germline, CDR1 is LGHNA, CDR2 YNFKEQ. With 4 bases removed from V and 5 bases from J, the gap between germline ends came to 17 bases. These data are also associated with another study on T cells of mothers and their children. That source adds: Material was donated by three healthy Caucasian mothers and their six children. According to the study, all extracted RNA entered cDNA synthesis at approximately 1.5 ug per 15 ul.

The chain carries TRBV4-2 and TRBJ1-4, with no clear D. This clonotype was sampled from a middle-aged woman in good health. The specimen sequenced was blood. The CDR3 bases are TGTGCCAGCAGCCCAGATACGACACGCAGGAATGAAAAACTGTTTTTT. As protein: CASSPDTTRRNEKLFF.